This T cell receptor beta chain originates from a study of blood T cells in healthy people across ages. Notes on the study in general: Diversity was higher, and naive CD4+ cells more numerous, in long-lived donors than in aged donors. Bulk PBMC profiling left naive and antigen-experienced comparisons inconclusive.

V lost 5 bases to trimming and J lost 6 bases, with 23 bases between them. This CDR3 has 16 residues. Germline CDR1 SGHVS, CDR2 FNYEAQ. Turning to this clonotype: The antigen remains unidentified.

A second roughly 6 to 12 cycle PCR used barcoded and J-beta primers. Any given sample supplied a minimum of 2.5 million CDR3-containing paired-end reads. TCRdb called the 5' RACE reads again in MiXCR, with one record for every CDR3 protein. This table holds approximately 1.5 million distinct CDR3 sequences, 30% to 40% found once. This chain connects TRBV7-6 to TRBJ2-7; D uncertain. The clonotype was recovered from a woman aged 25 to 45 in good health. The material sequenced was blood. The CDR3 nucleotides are TGTGCCAGCAGCCCCGGTTTTGTGACCGACCCGGGCGAGCAGTACTTC. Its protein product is CASSPGFVTDPGEQYF.